What follows are 13 T cell receptor beta chains derived from one specimen sequenced in a study of spatial heterogeneity in lung cancer (dated by TCRdb to the late 2010s). Findings and caveats that apply to the study as a whole: The number of expanded intratumoral alpha and beta TCRs correlated with the tumor nonsynonymous mutation count.

Library generation was performed with 5' RACE. These reads were obtained on a NextSeq 500. Through fastp at Q25 and MiXCR, TCRdb rebuilt clones from the public reads, retaining in-frame beta chains. Each record represents a unique CDR3 protein, reported with the most common genes and DNA among its rows. Recorded for this sample are some 7,000 distinct CDR3 sequences; around 12% of them occurred a single time. Of the sample, less than 9.5% falls within the top ten clones. No cognate antigen is known for these TCRs. This specimen's time point label, per the study, means: sample taken at primary tumor resection. Sequencing was performed on lung tumor tissue, taken at surgery. Receptor source: a male donor with early-stage non-small cell lung cancer.

In its sample, this clonotype was seen many times. This beta chain turned up in a library designed for alpha chains; as an off-target read, its abundance says little. This chain connects TRBV28 to TRBJ2-5, with D possibly matching TRBD2 (6 bases). CDR3 length: 13 amino acids. Looked up from germline, CDR1 is MDHEN and CDR2 is SYDVKM. V dropped 7 bases and J dropped 3 bases, with 12 bases sitting between them. Written as DNA, the CDR3 is TGTGCCAGCATTAGCCCGGGGGAAGAGACCCAGTACTTC. As protein: CASISPGEETQYF.

By proportion, this clonotype is medium-sized. The size of this beta chain means little, since it is a stray read in a library made for alpha chains. This sequence joins TRBV6-6 and TRBJ2-3; possibly TRBD1 or TRBD2 for D (6 bases each). V gave up 4 bases and J gave up 6 bases, with 8 bases separating them. The CDR3 is 12 residues long. Germline values: CDR1 MNHNY, CDR2 SVGAGI (reference sequence). Here the CDR3 reads CASSSGADTQYF. In nucleotides, the CDR3 is TGTGCCAGCAGTTCGGGGGCCGATACGCAGTATTTT.

This clonotype was counted ten times or more. Because this beta chain is a stray read in a library intended to capture alpha chains, its abundance should not be given much weight. The rearrangement uses TRBV9 and TRBJ1-5; the match to TRBD1 covers 7 bases. Trimming at V came to 0 bases and at J to 4 bases, leaving 4 bases not matched to a gene. The germline gives CDR1 SGDLS, CDR2 YYNGEE. The CDR3 has 15 residues. The CDR3 DNA sequence: TGTGCCAGCAGCGTAGAGGGGGCGAGGAATCAGCCCCAGCATTTT. This translates into CASSVEGARNQPQHF.

This clonotype was detected many times. In a library made to pick up alpha chains, this beta chain is a stray read with a size that means little. The chain uses TRBV24-1 and TRBJ2-7; D remains unclear. This CDR3 region has 15 residues. V was pared by 4 bases and J by 6 bases, with 18 bases between. Germline V CDR1 and CDR2: KGHDR, SFDVKD. In DNA form, the CDR3 reads TGTGCCACCAGTGAGATCCCGGGCGTTCAAGGCGAGCAGTACGTC. Protein product: CATSEIPGVQGEQYV.

This clonotype is medium-sized by share. This beta chain lies outside the target of a library built for alpha chains; its clone size means little. The CDR3, as DNA: TGTGCCAGCAGTACCAGCGGGATCTCCAAATACGGGGAGCTGTTTTTT. Translating it yields CASSTSGISKYGELFF. The V and J genes are TRBV12-3 or TRBV12-4 and TRBJ2-2; TRBD2 aligns across 7 bases. Trimming cost V 5 bases and J 7 bases; bases outside gene matches: 13. CDR3 length: 16 residues.

This clonotype was seen many times. With the library built for alpha chains, this beta chain is off target and its frequency is not meaningful. The chain's CDR3 is CASSSGPIQYF. The CDR3 DNA is TGTGCCAGCAGCTCAGGACCGATTCAGTACTTC. The V call is TRBV11-2, the J call TRBJ2-4; D uncertain. Germline V CDR1 and CDR2: SGHAT, FQNNGV. The length of the CDR3 is 11 residues. The V end was cut by 4 bases, the J end by 10 bases, with 8 bases between.

By sample fraction, this clonotype is medium-sized. This beta chain is a stray sequence in a library constructed for alpha chains; its clone size is not meaningful. The chain uses TRBV19 and TRBJ2-3; 16 positions match TRBD2. The CDR3 totals 14 residues. Germline V CDR1 and CDR2: LNHDA, SQIVND (reference sequence). Trimming cost V 5 bases and J 10 bases; bases outside gene matches: 3. The CDR3, as DNA: TGTGCCAGTAGTCATGGGACTAGCGGGGGGGCGCAGTATTTT. This encodes CASSHGTSGGAQYF.

This clonotype was counted ten times or more. Because this beta chain is a stray read in a library intended to capture alpha chains, its abundance should not be given much weight. J is TRBJ1-1 and V is TRBV4-2; possibly TRBD1 for D (5 bases). CDR1 is LGHNA, CDR2 YNFKEQ, per germline. There are 17 residues in the CDR3. V lost 0 bases and J 1 base, leaving 15 bases between the germline ends. In DNA form, the CDR3 reads TGTGCCAGCAGCCAAGAGGGGGTCCTGAGGGAGAACACTGAAGCTTTCTTT. This sequence encodes CASSQEGVLRENTEAFF.

This clonotype was counted at least ten times. This beta chain is a stray read from a library made for alpha chains; its abundance is not meaningful. The rearrangement joins TRBV20-1 to TRBJ1-3, with D hard to call. Germline CDR1 is DFQATT and CDR2 is SNEGSKA (reference sequence). The CDR3 consists of 13 residues. The CDR3 loop is CGGGLSSGNTIYF. The CDR3 coding sequence is TGCGGAGGTGGATTAAGCTCTGGAAACACCATATATTTT.

This clonotype was counted ten times or more. This beta chain slipped into a library made for alpha chains as a stray read, so its size is not meaningful. The V and J genes are TRBV30 and TRBJ1-2; 8 bases are a match to TRBD1. Germline lookup yields CDR1 GTSNPN and CDR2 SVGIG (reference sequence). J gave up 4 bases and V 5 bases, and 0 bases lay outside the gene matches. There are 11 residues in the CDR3. The CDR3 loop is CAWGQGYGYTF. CDR3 sequence (DNA): TGTGCCTGGGGACAGGGCTATGGCTACACCTTC.

This clonotype was found many times. This beta chain is off target for a library built for alpha chains, so its abundance means little. The chain combines TRBV3-1 with TRBJ1-5; the match to TRBD1 covers 8 bases. Trimming removed 0 bases from V and 7 bases from J; junction bases left unmatched: 8. The V gene's germline CDR1 is LGHDT and CDR2 YNNKEL (reference sequence). This CDR3 region has 16 residues. The CDR3 DNA reads as TGTGCCAGCAGCCAAGATCCCCCTACAGGGGGGCAGCCCCAGCATTTT. This encodes CASSQDPPTGGQPQHF. Full variable domain (rest looked up from reference TRBV3-1 and TRBJ1-5): DTAVSQTPKYLVTQMGNDKSIKCEQNLGHDTMYWYKQDSKKFLKIMFSYNNKELIINETVPNRFSPKSPDKAHLNLHINSLELGDSAVYFCASSQDPPTGGQPQHFGDGTRLSIL.

This clonotype has at least ten counts. This beta chain is off target for a library built for alpha chains, so its abundance means little. V and J are TRBV4-1 and TRBJ1-1; D gene uncertain. Germline V gene sequence: CDR1 MGHRA, CDR2 YSYEKL. The germline V and J ends were trimmed by 0 bases and 8 bases, with 7 bases remaining between them. The CDR3 spans 12 residues. CDR3: CASSQDGREAFF. In nucleotides, the CDR3 is TGCGCCAGCAGCCAAGATGGCAGGGAAGCTTTCTTT.

In this sample, this clonotype turned up many times. Since the library was made to target alpha chains, this beta chain is a stray read and its abundance is not meaningful. The chain has TRBV20-1 and TRBJ1-4; 7 bases agree with TRBD1. CDR1 and CDR2 (germline): DFQATT, SNEGSKA (reference sequence). This CDR3 contains 16 residues. The J segment lost 6 bases and the V segment lost 0 bases, leaving 10 bases of the junction unmatched. The CDR3 sequence: CSARDWGTEWDEKLFF. The CDR3, as DNA: TGCAGTGCTAGAGATTGGGGGACAGAGTGGGATGAAAAACTGTTTTTT.